This T cell receptor beta chain was observed in a study of blood T cell repertoires in COVID-19 (TCRdb year 2020). Describing the broader study: Samples from collaborators originated in the United States, Italy and Spain and spanned both the acute and convalescent phases of COVID-19. The dataset comprised deeply sampled blood TCRbeta repertoires from subjects exposed to, actively infected with, or recovered from COVID-19. Where HLA class I and class II types were available, the types were taken from metadata supplied by the sample provider, not from assay-based typing. The prospective study material was composed of cDNA or gDNA derived from T cells, B-cell-depleted T cells, or PBMCs. The repertoires were released in a freely available public database meant as a resource for research on the immune response to SARS-CoV-2. Sample metadata almost always included a de-identified subject ID, COVID-19 status, age in years and sex. Samples came from the ongoing ImmuneRACE study (first 160 participants) plus 1,254 subjects from 6 global collaborators. Results the study describes overall, beyond this receptor: The quantity of clinical and demographic metadata differed by source and by participant and was supplied without curation.

Comments on this clone: Its antigen is still unknown. No qualities accompany the bases; no much larger clone lies one base away. The sample carries other DNA sequences with the same CDR3.

The CDR3, from cysteine to phenylalanine, totals 16 residues. Kept here is only the CDR3 DNA, which spans 48 bases and is read in frame from base 1. V trim: 2 bases; J trim: 0 bases; unmatched bases: 4. CDR1 and CDR2, looked up from the germline V gene, are MDHEN and SYDVKM. Participants in the prospective study were aged about 18 to 95 years, lived in 20 to 25 United States geographic areas, and enrolled through a virtual design. Cohort assignment in the prospective study relied on participant-reported clinical history from a screening survey and a study questionnaire. In the prospective study, mobile phlebotomists collected whole blood, serum and a nasopharyngeal or oropharyngeal swab from each participant. Prospective study participants could optionally give additional blood draws and questionnaires over a roughly two-month period. Blood samples from the prospective study were shipped frozen or at room temperature prior to DNA extraction.

TCRbeta CDR3 regions were amplified from genomic DNA using the immunoSEQ Assay, a bias-controlled multiplex PCR. In the source study's methods: The number of nucleated cells in each sample was estimated by amplification of reference gene primers within the assay. To quantify the absolute abundance of each unique TCRbeta CDR3 rearrangement, sequence reads were collapsed and filtered. For each sample, productive Simpson clonality was calculated as the square root of Simpson's diversity index across productive rearrangements. This is the immuneACCESS table as TCRdb keeps it, with only in-frame sequences that have V and J called. A part of the clones is gone; compared with another copy, unresolved V genes explain less than half, and the rest is unexplained. D and trimming come from the DNA, and the V and J calls and clone size come from that table. The sample profile shows under 350,000 clones; around 86% of them were found once. The top ten clones comprise roughly 4% of the sample.

Sequenced sample: PBMCs or T cells enriched from blood (not recorded which). The receptor was derived from a woman aged 35 to 49 with acute COVID-19. In this chain, TRBV28 is recombined with TRBJ2-4; 7 bases in the middle match TRBD1. The CDR3 here reads CASSLTGALAKNIQYF. The nucleotide sequence is TGTGCCAGCAGTTTAACAGGGGCCTTAGCCAAAAACATTCAGTACTTC.